The clone carrying this TCR beta chain was detected many times. This record comes from a study of identical twins. MiXCR, run by TCRdb on the 5' RACE reads, gives a single entry per CDR3 protein. The sample comprises some 710,000 distinct CDR3 sequences, 6% to 6.5% of which are singletons, and 1.5% to 2% rests with the top ten. The sequenced sample consisted of naive T cells sorted from blood. This TCR derives from a man aged 18 to 30 in good health.

CDR3 DNA: TGCGCCAGCAGCCAAGCTACGAGCGGACTGAGCACAGATACGCAGTATTTT. Amino acids: CASSQATSGLSTDTQYF. The J gene is TRBJ2-3, the V gene TRBV4-3, with D perhaps matching TRBD2 (5 bases). This CDR3 has 17 amino acids. V gave up 1 base and J gave up 0 bases, with 14 bases separating them. CDR1 and CDR2 from the germline V gene are LGHNA and YSLEER.